This T cell receptor (beta chain) is from a study of T cells expressing NK-cell markers. Germline values: CDR1 SGHTA, CDR2 FQGNSA. The CDR3 extends over 16 amino acids. TCRdb processed the 5' RACE reads again and assigns one entry to each CDR3 protein, with no DNA. The table counts 250,000 to 300,000 distinct CDR3 sequences; about 0.4% lies in the top ten. The chain combines TRBV7-2 with TRBJ2-1; TCRdb calls TRBD1, which cannot be checked without DNA. The specimen sequenced was blood T cells: a sorted CD56 or NKG2C T cell subset, CD4+ or CD8+ T cells, or bulk PBMC T cells (not recorded which). The receptor was isolated from a man between 18 and 29 years old in good health. This chain's CDR3 is CASSSYGTSSYNEQFF.